The sequence of this T cell receptor (beta chain) was determined in a study of Tregs in tolerant kidney transplant recipients. Findings of the study overall: Few patients were studied, so findings need validation in larger groups.

The V gene lost 7 bases and the J gene lost 2 bases, with 12 bases spanning the gap. This CDR3 has 14 residues. CDR1 is MNHNY, CDR2 SVGAGI, per germline (reference sequence). TCRdb keeps only in-frame clones here, not all; method: immunoSEQ multiplex PCR. The sample includes about 240,000 clones, 80% to 85% seen only once; the top ten take under 0.65%. Worth noting for this clone: What it binds is unknown.

The TCR originated in a human donor in good health. Sequencing input: CD4+ T cells from blood. The chain employs TRBV6-6 and TRBJ2-1; TRBD2 might be the D (5 bases). The CDR3 bases are TGTGCCAGCATAGAGGGCCCGACCTACAATGAGCAGTTCTTC. Protein: CASIEGPTYNEQFF.